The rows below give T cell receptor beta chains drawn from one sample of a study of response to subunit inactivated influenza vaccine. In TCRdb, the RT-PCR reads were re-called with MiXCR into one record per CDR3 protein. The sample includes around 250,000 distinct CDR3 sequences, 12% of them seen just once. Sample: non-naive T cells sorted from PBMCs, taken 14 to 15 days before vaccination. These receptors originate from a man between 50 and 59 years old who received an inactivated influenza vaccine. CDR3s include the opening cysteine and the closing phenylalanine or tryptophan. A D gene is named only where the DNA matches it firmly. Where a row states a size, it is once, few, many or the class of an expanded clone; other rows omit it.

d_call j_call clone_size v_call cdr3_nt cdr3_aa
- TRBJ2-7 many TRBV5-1 TGCGCCAGCAGCAACGGGCCCCTCCTCGAGCAGTACTTC CASSNGPLLEQYF
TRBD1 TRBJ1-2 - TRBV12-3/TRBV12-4 TGTGCCAGCAGTCCGACAGGGGGGACTTATGGCTACACCTTC CASSPTGGTYGYTF
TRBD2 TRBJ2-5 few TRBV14 TGTGCCAGCAGCCGGTCCAGCGGGAGGTTTGGGACCCAGTACTTC CASSRSSGRFGTQYF
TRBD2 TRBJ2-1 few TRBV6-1 TGTGCCACCAGTGCTAGCGGGGGGATCTCCTACAATGAGCAGTTCTTC CATSASGGISYNEQFF
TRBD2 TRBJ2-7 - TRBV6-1 TGTGCCAGCAGCCGAGCGGGGAGAGGCGAGCAGTACTTC CASSRAGRGEQYF
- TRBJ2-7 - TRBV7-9 TGTGCCAGCAGCGCAGACAGCCTCTACGAGCAGTACTTC CASSADSLYEQYF
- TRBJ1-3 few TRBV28 TGTGCCAGCAGTTCTCTAAGGCGTTGGAGCCCCTCTGGAAACACCATATATTTT CASSSLRRWSPSGNTIYF
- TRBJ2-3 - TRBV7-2 TGTGCCAGCAGCACTGGCGGACCCACAGATACGCAGTATTTT CASSTGGPTDTQYF
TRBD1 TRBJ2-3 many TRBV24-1 TGTGCCACCAGTGATTTGAAGGGGGCAGCAGATACGCAGTATTTT CATSDLKGAADTQYF
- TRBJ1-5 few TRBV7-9 TGTGCCAGCAGCTCCGACAGAGACTTGGGGCCCCAGCATTTT CASSSDRDLGPQHF
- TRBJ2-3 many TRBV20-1 TGCAGTGCTACTCTGTTCACAGATACGCAGTATTTT CSATLFTDTQYF
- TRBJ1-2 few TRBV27 TGTGCCAGCAGTTCCCGGGACGGCCGTAACTATGGCTACACCTTC CASSSRDGRNYGYTF
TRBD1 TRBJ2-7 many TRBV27 TGTGCCAGCAGTTTATCGTCGTGGACAGGGGTTGACGAGCAGTACTTC CASSLSSWTGVDEQYF
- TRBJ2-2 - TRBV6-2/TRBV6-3 TGTCCCAGCTCGCAGGGGAACGGGGAGCTGTTTTTT CPSSQGNGELFF
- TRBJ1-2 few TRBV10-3 TGTGCCATCAGTGAGTCTAGAGGGTTCTATGGCTACACCTTC CAISESRGFYGYTF
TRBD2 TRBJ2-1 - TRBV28 TGTGCCAGCAGTCCAGGACTAGCGGGTATTGAGCAGTTCTTC CASSPGLAGIEQFF
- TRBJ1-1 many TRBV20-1 TGCAGTGCTAGAGGTCCGGGATCGAACACTGAAGCTTTCTTT CSARGPGSNTEAFF
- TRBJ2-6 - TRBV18 TGTGCCAGCTCACCCGTAGGGGGAGCGGGGGCCAACGTCCTGACTTTC CASSPVGGAGANVLTF
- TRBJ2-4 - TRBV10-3 TGTGCCATCAGTGACCCCAGGGACAAAAACATTCAGTACTTC CAISDPRDKNIQYF
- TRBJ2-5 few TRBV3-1 TGTGCCAGCAGCCAAGACTACGGGTACCAAGAGACCCAGTACTTC CASSQDYGYQETQYF
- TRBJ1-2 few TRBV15 TGTGCCACCAGCAGAGATCAAGGACGGACTAGTGGCTACACCTTC CATSRDQGRTSGYTF
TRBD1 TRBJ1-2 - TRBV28 TGTGCCAGCAACCGAGGGGCGACAGGGTTCGGCTACACCTTC CASNRGATGFGYTF
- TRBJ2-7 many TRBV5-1 TGCGCCAGCAGCTCCCTGGCTACCTACGAGCAGTACTTC CASSSLATYEQYF
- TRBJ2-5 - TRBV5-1 TGCGCCAGCAGCGGGAACTCGGGACGGATAGGGACCCAGTACTTC CASSGNSGRIGTQYF
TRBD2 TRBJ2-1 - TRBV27 TGTGCCAGCAGTTTTGGGACTAGAAACAATGAGCAGTTCTTC CASSFGTRNNEQFF
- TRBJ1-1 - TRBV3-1 TGTGCCTGCTCCCTAAACCCCGACCGGGGCACTGAAGCTTTCTTT CACSLNPDRGTEAFF